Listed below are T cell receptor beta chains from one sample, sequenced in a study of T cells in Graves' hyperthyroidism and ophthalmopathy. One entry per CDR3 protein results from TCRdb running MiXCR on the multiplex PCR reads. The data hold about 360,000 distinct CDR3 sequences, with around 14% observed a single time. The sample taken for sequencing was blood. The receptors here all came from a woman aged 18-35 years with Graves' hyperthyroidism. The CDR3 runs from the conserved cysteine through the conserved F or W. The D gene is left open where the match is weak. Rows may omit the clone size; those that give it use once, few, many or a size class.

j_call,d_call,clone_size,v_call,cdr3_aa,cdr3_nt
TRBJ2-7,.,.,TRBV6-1,CASSPIKTGDYEQYF,TGTGCCAGCAGTCCCATAAAAACAGGAGACTACGAGCAGTACTTC
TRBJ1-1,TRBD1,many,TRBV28,CASSLPGTGSHTEAFF,TGTGCCAGCAGTTTACCCGGGACAGGCTCCCACACTGAAGCTTTCTTT
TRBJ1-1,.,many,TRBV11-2,CASSSLGAFF,TGTGCCAGCAGCTCCTTAGGAGCTTTCTTT
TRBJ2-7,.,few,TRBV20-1,CSASPIFTSYEQYF,TGCAGTGCTAGCCCTATTTTTACCTCCTACGAGCAGTACTTC
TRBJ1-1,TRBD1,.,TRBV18,CASSPWDRRGNTEAFF,TGTGCCAGCTCACCGTGGGACAGGCGGGGGAACACTGAAGCTTTCTTT
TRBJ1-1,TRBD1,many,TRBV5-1,CATGTGLNYGTEAFF,TGCGCCACCGGGACAGGGCTGAATTATGGCACTGAAGCTTTCTTT
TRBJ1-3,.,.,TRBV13,CASSRVGGSGNTIYF,TGTGCCAGCAGCCGGGTGGGAGGCTCTGGAAACACCATATATTTT
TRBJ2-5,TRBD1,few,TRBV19,CASSTLTGDETQYF,TGTGCCAGTAGTACCCTAACAGGGGATGAGACCCAGTACTTC
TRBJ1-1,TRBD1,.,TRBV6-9,CASSLNRGDTEALF,TGTGCCAGCAGTTTGAACAGGGGGGACACTGAAGCTTTGTTT
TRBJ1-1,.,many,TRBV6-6,CASSYSRVTEAFF,TGTGCCAGCAGTTACTCGAGGGTTACTGAAGCTTTCTTT
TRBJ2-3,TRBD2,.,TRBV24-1,CATSEVAGTTDTQYF,TGTGCCACCAGTGAAGTAGCGGGGACCACAGATACGCAGTATTTT
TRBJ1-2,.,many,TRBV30,CAWTDGKNYGYTF,TGTGCCTGGACAGACGGGAAGAACTATGGCTACACCTTC
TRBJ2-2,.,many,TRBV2,CASSVRGFGELFF,TGTGCCAGCAGTGTACGGGGGTTTGGGGAGCTGTTTTTT
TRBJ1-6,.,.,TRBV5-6,CASSLGTAGYSPLHF,TGTGCCAGCAGCTTGGGAACAGCGGGTTATTCACCCCTCCACTTT
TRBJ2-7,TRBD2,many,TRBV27,CASSYRGGYEQYF,TGTGCCAGCAGTTACCGGGGGGGCTACGAGCAGTACTTC
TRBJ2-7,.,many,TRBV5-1,CASSLNLGPYEQYF,TGCGCCAGCAGCTTGAATCTGGGACCCTACGAGCAGTACTTC
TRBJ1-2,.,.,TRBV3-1,CASSWGGGYGYTF,TGTGCCAGCAGCTGGGGGGGCGGCTATGGCTACACCTTC
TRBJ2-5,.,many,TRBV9,CASSPRELQETQYF,TGTGCCAGCAGCCCCCGCGAACTGCAAGAGACCCAGTACTTC
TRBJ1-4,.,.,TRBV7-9,CASSPGSSSEKLFF,TGTGCCAGCAGCCCGGGGAGTAGTAGTGAAAAACTGTTTTTT
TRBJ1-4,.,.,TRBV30,CAWIGGGKLFF,TGTGCCTGGATAGGAGGAGGAAAACTGTTTTTT
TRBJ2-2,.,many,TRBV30,CAWRYDTGELFF,TGTGCCTGGAGGTACGACACCGGGGAGCTGTTTTTT
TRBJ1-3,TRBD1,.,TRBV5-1,CASSSEPPRQGAGPQDTIYF,TGCGCCAGCAGCTCGGAGCCCCCGAGACAGGGCGCGGGGCCCCAGGACACCATATATTTT
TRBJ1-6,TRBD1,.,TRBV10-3,CAISESTGGAGSLHF,TGTGCCATCAGTGAGTCGACAGGGGGCGCGGGGTCCCTCCACTTT
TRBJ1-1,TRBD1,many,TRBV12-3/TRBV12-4,CASRIQGGNTEAFF,TGTGCCAGCAGGATACAGGGGGGGAACACTGAAGCTTTCTTT
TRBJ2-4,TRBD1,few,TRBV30,CAWSGGQERRNIQYF,TGTGCCTGGAGTGGCGGACAGGAGAGGAGAAACATTCAGTACTTC
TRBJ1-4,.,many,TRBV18,CASSPAGVVAFDEKLFF,TGTGCCAGCTCACCCGCAGGGGTGGTGGCATTCGACGAAAAACTGTTTTTT
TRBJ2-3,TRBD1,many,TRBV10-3,CAISRVETGNADTQYF,TGTGCCATCAGTCGAGTTGAGACAGGGAACGCAGATACGCAGTATTTT
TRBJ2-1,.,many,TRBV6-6,CASSYGLTLNEQFF,TGTGCCAGCAGTTACGGGCTGACGCTTAATGAGCAGTTCTTC
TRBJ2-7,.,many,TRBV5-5,CASSGGAIPVEQYF,TGTGCCAGCAGTGGGGGCGCCATACCAGTCGAGCAGTACTTC
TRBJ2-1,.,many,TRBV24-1,CATRVPQVLSSYNEQFF,TGTGCCACCAGGGTCCCCCAAGTACTGAGCTCCTACAATGAGCAGTTCTTC
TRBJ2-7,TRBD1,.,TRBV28,CASRYPIGTGSYEQYF,TGTGCCAGCAGGTACCCGATCGGGACAGGGTCCTACGAGCAGTACTTC
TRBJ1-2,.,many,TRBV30,CAWSVPPGSYGYTF,TGTGCCTGGAGTGTTCCTCCGGGATCCTATGGCTACACCTTC
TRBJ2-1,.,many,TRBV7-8,CASSLRRSYNEQFF,TGTGCCAGCAGCCTTAGGCGCTCCTACAATGAGCAGTTCTTC
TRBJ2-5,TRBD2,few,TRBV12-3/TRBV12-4,CASSWGGGSSGSRETQYF,TGTGCCAGCAGTTGGGGTGGGGGTTCTAGCGGGAGTCGGGAGACCCAGTACTTC
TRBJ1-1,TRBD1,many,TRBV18,CASSPPNRGNTEAFF,TGTGCCAGCTCACCACCCAACAGGGGCAACACTGAAGCTTTCTTT
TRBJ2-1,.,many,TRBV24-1,CATPRPGTTTTEQFF,TGTGCCACCCCACGCCCCGGGACAACTACCACCGAGCAGTTCTTC
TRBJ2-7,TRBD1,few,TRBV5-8,CASSPDIDRGYEQYF,TGTGCCAGCAGCCCAGACATCGACAGGGGCTACGAGCAGTACTTC
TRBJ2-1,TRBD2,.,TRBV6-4,CASSDSISSSGVYNEQFF,TGTGCCAGCAGTGACTCGATATCATCCAGCGGGGTTTACAATGAGCAGTTCTTC
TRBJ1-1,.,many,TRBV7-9,CASSKQTMNTEAFF,TGTGCCAGCAGCAAACAGACAATGAACACTGAAGCTTTCTTT
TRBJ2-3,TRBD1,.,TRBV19,CASSKTGTGDGDTQYF,TGTGCCAGTAGTAAGACCGGGACAGGGGATGGAGATACGCAGTATTTT
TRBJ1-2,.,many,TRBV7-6,CASSLNGDGYTF,TGTGCCAGCAGCTTAAACGGGGATGGCTACACCTTC
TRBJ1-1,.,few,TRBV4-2,CASTSRGVDTEAFF,TGTGCCAGCACCTCCCGGGGGGTTGACACTGAAGCTTTCTTT
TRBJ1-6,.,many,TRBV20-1,CSARQGGSPLHF,TGCAGTGCTAGACAGGGTGGTTCACCCCTCCACTTT
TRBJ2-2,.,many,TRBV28,CASSLLANTGELFF,TGTGCCAGCAGTTTACTAGCGAACACCGGGGAGCTGTTTTTT
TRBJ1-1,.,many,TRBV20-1,CSAREGSDTEAFF,TGCAGTGCTAGAGAAGGTTCGGACACTGAAGCTTTCTTT
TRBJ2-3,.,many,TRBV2,CASSEAQASTDTQYF,TGTGCCAGCAGTGAGGCCCAAGCTTCCACAGATACGCAGTATTTT
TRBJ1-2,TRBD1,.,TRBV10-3,CAISDLSGQGLRGYTF,TGTGCCATCAGTGATTTGTCGGGACAGGGCTTGAGAGGCTACACCTTC
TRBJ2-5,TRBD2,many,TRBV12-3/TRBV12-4,CASSFILAGLETQYF,TGTGCCAGCAGTTTTATTCTAGCGGGACTAGAGACCCAGTACTTC
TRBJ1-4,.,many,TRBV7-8,CASSWNSGAPNEKLFF,TGTGCCAGCAGCTGGAACAGCGGCGCGCCTAATGAAAAACTGTTTTTT
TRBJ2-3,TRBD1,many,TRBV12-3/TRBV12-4,CASSLNRGAQYF,TGTGCCAGCAGTTTAAACAGGGGTGCGCAGTATTTT
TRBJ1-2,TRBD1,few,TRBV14,CASSNLRTGHGYTF,TGTGCCAGCAGCAATCTACGGACAGGGCATGGCTACACCTTC